This T cell receptor beta chain comes out of a study of beta chain features in type 1 diabetes (dated by TCRdb to the late 2010s). Some background on the complete study: Patients and healthy donors did not differ in mean age, gender distribution, total cell number or subset yield. Naive and central memory subsets were obtained from all 30 or so donors, but regulatory and stem cell-like memory subsets were isolated from only 8 patients and 8 healthy donors. Across all samples, 107,917,701 sorted cells were examined, and cell number per subset correlated strongly with RNA yield. In the study, recently diagnosed type 1 diabetes patients and matched healthy donors were compared on the TCRB repertoires of their sorted circulating CD4+ T cell subsets.

The entire isolated RNA was reverse transcribed using the High Capacity cDNA Reverse Transcription Kit, and thus expressed TCRB transcripts were sequenced. Naive, central memory and regulatory T cell samples underwent deep immunoSEQ sequencing, averaging around 4 million total reads per sample. Sorted cells were lysed in RLT buffer, and RNA was extracted using DNase-treated RNeasy Micro or Mini kits according to cell number. To prevent cross-contamination, every cell subset was processed on its own, while patient and healthy donor samples were processed together. TCRB sequences were amplified from cDNA with the immunoSEQ multiplex PCR, producing 87-bp fragments spanning the CDR3 region. Sequencing of the amplicons was done on the Illumina HiSeq platform. Concerning the study's data processing: PCR bias was corrected computationally using synthetic template baselines, and reads within Hamming distance 2 were collapsed, with unmergeable singletons discarded. Reads were aligned to IMGT to assign V, D and J genes, CDR3 length, and insertions or deletions at six rearrangement sites. Within each subset, clonotype counts were normalized to sorted cell number, after which true diversity and Gini coefficients were computed with the tcR R package. The overlap coefficient, calculated on TCRB nucleotide sequences, was used to measure repertoire sharing. The immuneACCESS repertoire file appears here via TCRdb, limited to in-frame rearrangements. These files lack a portion of the clones; in checked studies, under half of the deficit traces to unresolved V genes, and the cause of the others is not known. V and J calls and clone size come straight from that table; D and trimming were deduced from the DNA. The sample data list roughly 290,000 clones, and 7.5% to 9.5% of these were observed just once. The ten largest clones represent more than 0.9% of the sample.

As regards this clone: Its cognate antigen has yet to be identified. Base qualities are not at hand, and no much larger clone is one base apart.

Each donor gave one peripheral blood draw, averaging roughly 100 mL, which was collected into heparinised tubes. Naive, central memory, regulatory and stem cell-like memory CD4+ T cells were sorted on a BD FACSAria II using a panel including CD45RO, CCR7, CD25, CD127, CD95 and CD27. Purity was above 95% for every sorted population. Right away, PBMCs were isolated by Lymphoprep density gradient centrifugation and were stained directly, with no culture step. So that batch effects would be minimized, each experiment stained and sorted samples in pairs, pairing one healthy donor with one patient. What the research found in general, with its limitations: Naive, central memory and regulatory TCRB repertoires appeared to be more similar among patients than among healthy donors. Because cDNA was sequenced instead of genomic DNA, highly expressing activated cells could be over-represented, though the groups showed no difference in activation or CD3 levels. At VDJ recombination sites, type 1 diabetes patients had fewer insertions and more deleted nucleotides, which implies abnormalities in thymic rearrangement. A moderate but significant shortening of TCRB CDR3 length was observed in type 1 diabetes patients in all four CD4+ subsets. HLA sub-analyses involved small numbers of individuals, so any influence of HLA type on TCRB rearrangement remained unresolved. PCR may preferentially amplify shorter templates, but because patient and control samples were amplified and corrected together, any resulting skew would affect both groups equally.

The CDR3 covers 15 residues, taking in both the cysteine and the phenylalanine. Only the CDR3 region is kept as DNA, spanning 45 bases read in frame from base 1. The germline V gene yields MGHRA for CDR1 and YSYEKL for CDR2. V and J lose 1 base and 10 bases, and a span of 14 bases separates them. Sequenced sample: central memory CD4+ T cells from blood. This TCR derives from a woman aged 18-30 years in good health. The V and J segments used are TRBV4-1 and TRBJ1-6; the D gene assignment is ambiguous. The DNA is as follows: TGCGCCAGCAGCCAAGGTGTCCGTTCTGGATCACCCCTCCACTTT. This translates into CASSQGVRSGSPLHF.